This T cell receptor (beta chain) was sequenced for a study of cytomegalovirus exposure and HLA in healthy donors. Assay used: immunoSEQ multiplex PCR; TCRdb lists only in-frame clones, some missing. Found here are roughly 150,000 clones, roughly 90% of them singletons; the top ten hold roughly 6%. Turning to this clone: Antigen specificity is unknown.

Overall study results and limits: Generally TCR sequences proved uncommon, though certain public TCRs appeared in numerous donors.

CDR1 is MNHNS, CDR2 SASEGT, per germline. V was shortened by 7 bases and J by 3 bases, with 17 bases between the two germline ends. The CDR3 sequence is 15 residues long. The V and J genes are TRBV6-1 and TRBJ2-3; D possibly matches TRBD1 or TRBD2 (5 bases each). The TCR was taken from a woman aged 25 to 45 in good health and CMV-seronegative. Sequencing used PBMCs. CDR3 region: CASTPGTLGTDTQYF. CDR3 coding DNA: TGTGCCAGCACCCCCGGGACCCTGGGGACAGATACGCAGTATTTT.